Sequencing of this T cell receptor (beta chain) was carried out in a study of blood T cell repertoires in COVID-19. Study-wide background: Specimens from acute and convalescent COVID-19 originated in the United States, Italy and Spain. The analysed material was cDNA or gDNA that came from T cells, B-cell-depleted T cells, or PBMCs.

Germline V gives CDR1 SQVTM, CDR2 ANQGSEA. The CDR3 runs 10 residues. The ends were cut back, 7 bases at V and 8 bases at J, with 9 bases in the middle. Original analysis: Reference gene primer amplification in the assay estimated nucleated cell counts. Using immunoSEQ multiplex PCR, the repertoire was profiled, and TCRdb retains in-frame clones only, with some absent. The V and J calls and the clone size are those of that table, but D and trimming were determined from the DNA. Among almost 250,000 clones, 85% were seen once, and the ten largest hold approximately 8.6%. The study drew participants aged about 18 to 95 years from around 24 US areas.

This sequence originates from a woman aged 50 to 65 with acute COVID-19. The chain combines TRBV29-1 with TRBJ1-3; D not certain. The source material was PBMCs or T cells enriched from blood (not recorded which). CDR3 DNA sequence: TGCAGCGCCGCAGATCACACCATATATTTT. Its translation: CSAADHTIYF. Complete variable domain (other parts from reference TRBV29-1 and TRBJ1-3): SAVISQKPSRDICQRGTSLTIQCQVDSQVTMMFWYRQQPGQSLTLIATANQGSEATYESGFVIDKFPISRPNLTFSTLTVSNMSPEDSSIYLCSAADHTIYFGEGSWLTVV.